Following are 16 T cell receptor beta chains from one sample sequenced in a study of control samples from healthy donors and cancer patients. The table came from immunoSEQ multiplex PCR; TCRdb's copy has only in-frame clones and leaves some out. The sample holds around 120,000 clones, 80% to 90% seen once. Material for sequencing was blood. These receptors were taken from a man aged 55 to 69 in good health.

This clone has just a few counts. The chain combines TRBV5-1 with TRBJ2-5; D not resolved. The CDR3 consists of 14 residues. Germline assignment: CDR1 SGHRS and CDR2 YFSETQ. V shed 0 bases and J shed 4 bases, with 10 bases lying between them. Here the CDR3 DNA reads TGCGCCAGCAGCTTGGATAACCGCCCAGAGACCCAGTACTTC. This translates into CASSLDNRPETQYF.

The CDR3 spells CASSPGTGGSYGYTF. As DNA, the CDR3 is TGCGCCAGCAGCCCCGGGACAGGGGGATCCTATGGCTACACCTTC. This chain uses TRBV10-2 with TRBJ1-2; 11 bases agree with TRBD1. The ends lost 6 bases at V and 4 bases at J; junction bases unmatched: 7. The length of the CDR3 is 15 residues. Germline lookup yields CDR1 WSHSY and CDR2 SAAADI.

This clone was counted a single time. This chain joins TRBV24-1 and TRBJ2-1, with D unclear. There are 12 residues in the CDR3. Germline CDR1 is KGHDR and CDR2 is SFDVKD. V was clipped by 1 base and J by 4 bases, with 1 base between them. The DNA for the CDR3 is TGTGCCACCAGTGATTTTTACAATGAGCAGTTCTTC. Protein sequence: CATSDFYNEQFF.

The V gene is TRBV19, the J gene TRBJ1-1, with D uncertain. V lost 4 bases to trimming and J lost 11 bases, with 11 bases between them. This CDR3 is 11 amino acids long. The germline CDR1 and CDR2 sequences are LNHDA and SQIVND (reference sequence). The CDR3 loop reads CASSNGRGAFF. DNA for the CDR3: TGTGCCAGTAGTAATGGACGAGGTGCTTTCTTT. The variable domain in full, with the rest retrieved from reference TRBV19 and TRBJ1-1, is DGGITQSPKYLFRKEGQNVTLSCEQNLNHDAMYWYRQDPGQGLRLIYYSQIVNDFQKGDIAEGYSVSREKKESFPLTVTSAQKNPTAFYLCASSNGRGAFFGQGTRLTVV.

The chain has TRBV5-1 and TRBJ1-4; no definite D call. CDR3 size: 16 residues. Germline CDR1 SGHRS, CDR2 YFSETQ. Trimming pared 0 bases from V and 4 bases from J, leaving 13 bases between. CDR3 nucleotide sequence: TGCGCCAGCAGCTTGGTCGGCGGATCAGTTAATGAAAAACTGTTTTTT. This translates into CASSLVGGSVNEKLFF.

V gene TRBV19 combines with J gene TRBJ1-2; no definite D call. The V gene's germline CDR1 is LNHDA and CDR2 SQIVND (reference sequence). The CDR3 is 12 amino acids. V was shortened by 1 base and J by 8 bases, with 8 bases between the two germline ends. In nucleotides, the CDR3 is TGTGCCAGTAGTATAGGAAGCCTGGGCTACACCTTC. It codes for CASSIGSLGYTF.

The chain is built from TRBV7-2 and TRBJ2-2; D is ambiguous. This CDR3 comprises 14 residues. Germline CDR1 SGHTA, CDR2 FQGNSA. V gave up 7 bases and J gave up 5 bases, with 14 bases separating them. CDR3 sequence: CASTPRRVTGELFF. The DNA of the CDR3 is TGTGCCAGCACCCCACGCCGGGTAACCGGGGAGCTGTTTTTT.

The rearrangement links TRBV10-3 to TRBJ2-3, with no clear D. CDR3 length equals 15 residues. The V gene's germline CDR1 is ENHRY and CDR2 SYGVKD. The germline V and J ends were trimmed by 3 bases and 3 bases, with 13 bases remaining between them. CDR3 residues: CAISDRSERTDTQYF. CDR3 nucleotide sequence: TGTGCCATCAGTGATCGCAGCGAGAGGACAGATACGCAGTATTTT.

The chain recombines TRBV28 with TRBJ1-4, with a weak D call TRBD1 (5 bases). CDR1 is MDHEN and CDR2 is SYDVKM in the germline V gene. The CDR3 is 14 amino acids. The V end was cut by 1 base, the J end by 7 bases, with 10 bases between. The CDR3 spells CASSLSLTGEKLFF. In DNA, the CDR3 is TGTGCCAGCAGTTTATCCCTCACAGGTGAAAAACTGTTTTTT.

J is TRBJ2-7 and V is TRBV5-1, with D possibly TRBD2 on 6 matching bases. V was trimmed by 5 bases and J by 4 bases, leaving 19 bases between them. CDR1 and CDR2 (germline): SGHRS, YFSETQ. This CDR3 contains 15 residues. As DNA, the CDR3 is TGCGCCAGCAGTCCCGGGACCGCGGAGGGGTACGAGCAGTACTTC. This encodes CASSPGTAEGYEQYF.

As DNA, the CDR3 is TGTGCCAGCTCACAACGGACAGGCAACTATGGCTACACCTTC. Encoded protein: CASSQRTGNYGYTF. The V gene is TRBV18, the J gene TRBJ1-2, with TRBD1 matching over 7 bases. Germline V CDR1 and CDR2: KGHSH, LQKENI. The V gene end was trimmed by 4 bases and the J gene end by 2 bases; junction bases not matched to a gene: 4. The CDR3 runs to 14 residues.

V usage is TRBV3-1 (or the pseudogene TRBV3-2) and J usage is TRBJ2-1; maybe TRBD2 (5 bases). Germline lookup yields CDR1 LGHDT and CDR2 YNNKEL (reference sequence). Trimming stripped 4 bases from V and 12 bases from J, with 16 bases between. The CDR3 extends over 13 amino acids. CDR3 coding DNA: TGTGCCAGCAGCCTCCTAAATCGGGAATTGCAGTTCTTC. Its protein is CASSLLNRELQFF.

The rearrangement joins TRBV5-1 to TRBJ2-2, with unresolved D. The CDR3 totals 14 residues. Germline V gives CDR1 SGHRS, CDR2 YFSETQ. Trimming removed 5 bases at V and 5 bases at J, with 13 bases between. CDR3 region: CASSTTYDTGELFF. The CDR3 DNA reads TGCGCCAGCAGTACCACTTACGATACCGGGGAGCTGTTTTTT.

The table lists this clone with a few counts. The V and J genes are TRBV5-1 and TRBJ2-5, with D perhaps TRBD1 (6 bases). The CDR3 sequence is 16 residues long. Germline CDR1 SGHRS, CDR2 YFSETQ. Trimming left V 4 bases short and J 5 bases short, with 21 bases between. DNA of the CDR3: TGCGCCAGCAGCCTTGACAGGCCCTCTCGTCCGGAGACCCAGTACTTC. Encoded protein: CASSLDRPSRPETQYF. Full variable domain (remainder filled in from reference TRBV5-1 and TRBJ2-5): KAGVTQTPRYLIKTRGQQVTLSCSPISGHRSVSWYQQTPGQGLQFLFEYFSETQRNKGNFPGRFSGRQFSNSRSEMNVSTLELGDSALYLCASSLDRPSRPETQYFGPGTRLLVL.

The chain carries TRBV6-5 and TRBJ2-1; D remains unclear. In germline, CDR1 is MNHEY, CDR2 SVGAGI. Trimming pared 8 bases from V and 8 bases from J, leaving 19 bases between. The length of the CDR3 is 14 residues. The CDR3 is CASATIPGAYEQFF. CDR3 coding DNA: TGTGCCAGCGCAACTATCCCCGGCGCGTATGAGCAGTTCTTC.

V gene TRBV5-1 combines with J gene TRBJ1-4; D not certain. CDR1 SGHRS and CDR2 YFSETQ come from the germline V gene. The CDR3 is made up of 14 amino acids. The V end was cut by 0 bases, the J end by 3 bases, with 6 bases between. The CDR3 region is CASSLDRPNEKLFF. CDR3 in DNA: TGCGCCAGCAGCTTGGACAGACCTAATGAAAAACTGTTTTTT.